The sample holds a few counts of the clone carrying this T cell receptor (beta chain). TEMRA cells were FACS-enriched, unlike CD8+ and CD4+ T cells, which were negatively isolated. RNA was extracted with the RNeasy kit, and a quantity of about 0.45 to 1 ug was reverse transcribed using random hexamers. The TCR beta CDR3 was amplified by immunoSEQ multiplex PCR across 54 Vbeta, 13 Jbeta. TCRdb reanalysed the immunoSEQ multiplex PCR reads using MiXCR and keeps one entry per CDR3 protein. The table records fewer than 350,000 distinct CDR3 sequences, 75% to 85% of them present only once. CDR3 length: 15 amino acids. Germline CDR1 is MNHEY and CDR2 is SVGAGI. The trim removed 4 bases at V and 3 bases at J, leaving 6 bases unmatched. This specimen comes from a study of CD8 T cells in Susac syndrome.

The genes are TRBV6-5 and TRBJ2-3; 8 bases align to TRBD1. The clonotype was recovered from a human donor with multiple sclerosis. The specimen was CD8+ T cells from PBMCs. The CDR3 bases are TGTGCCAGCAGTTTGTCAGGGGGCCTGACAGATACGCAGTATTTT. This encodes CASSLSGGLTDTQYF.